This TCR beta chain was captured by sequencing in a study of a mutant IDH1 vaccine in newly diagnosed glioma. About the research overall: The vaccination schedule gave patients eight doses in weeks 1, 3, 5, 7, 11, 15, 19 and 23. Vaccination was launched 4-6 weeks after radiotherapy alone, or with temozolomide cycles. Males made up about 60% and females about 38% of treated patients, whose mean age was 40.4 years.

Regarding time point: week 11, during vaccination. Doses consisted of 300 ug of mutant IDH1 20-mer peptide each, paired with topical imiquimod. Germline V CDR1 and CDR2: MNHEY, SMNVEV (reference sequence). The CDR3 is 15 residues long. Trimming removed 5 bases from V and 5 bases from J, with 15 bases in between. Study-wide findings and caveats: Pseudoprogression seemingly bore no relation to changes in top peripheral T cell clonotypes.

TCRdb's copy holds only in-frame clones and misses some; the assay was immunoSEQ multiplex PCR. This sample has about 40,000 clones, with about 80% found just once. On this clone itself: Its antigen is undetermined.

The input for sequencing was peripheral blood mononuclear cells (PBMCs), taken from a glioma patient whose treatment included an IDH1 peptide vaccine. This clonotype was sampled from a woman aged 25-40 years with glioma. Some clones in this sample may be carry-over from other donors' samples. The V gene is TRBV27, the J gene TRBJ1-4; possible D gene TRBD1, 6 bases. For the CDR3, the DNA is TGTGCCAGCAGTCTCTCGTCAGGGGCCAATGAAAAACTGTTTTTT. It encodes CASSLSSGANEKLFF.